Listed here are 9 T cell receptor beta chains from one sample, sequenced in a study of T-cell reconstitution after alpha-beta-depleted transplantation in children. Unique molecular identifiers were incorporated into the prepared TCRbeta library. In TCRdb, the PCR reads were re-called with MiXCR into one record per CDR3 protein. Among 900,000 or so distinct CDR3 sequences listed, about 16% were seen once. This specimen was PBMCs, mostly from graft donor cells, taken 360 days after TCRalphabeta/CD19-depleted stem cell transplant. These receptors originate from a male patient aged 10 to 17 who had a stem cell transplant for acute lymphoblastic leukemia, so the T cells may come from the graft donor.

The CDR3: CAISGGGPWNTEAFF. CDR3 nucleotide sequence: TGTGCCATCAGTGGAGGGGGTCCCTGGAACACTGAAGCTTTCTTT. This chain links TRBV10-3 with TRBJ1-1; a weak D match, TRBD1 (6 bases). The CDR3 consists of 15 residues. Germline V gives CDR1 ENHRY, CDR2 SYGVKD. The V end was cut by 4 bases, the J end by 1 base, with 13 bases between.

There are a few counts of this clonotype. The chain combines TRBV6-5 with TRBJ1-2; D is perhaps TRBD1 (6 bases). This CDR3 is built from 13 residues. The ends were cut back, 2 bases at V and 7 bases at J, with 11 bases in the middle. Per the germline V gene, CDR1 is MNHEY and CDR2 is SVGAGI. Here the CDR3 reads CASSYVLGGGYTF. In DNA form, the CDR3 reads TGTGCCAGCAGTTACGTCTTAGGGGGTGGCTACACCTTC.

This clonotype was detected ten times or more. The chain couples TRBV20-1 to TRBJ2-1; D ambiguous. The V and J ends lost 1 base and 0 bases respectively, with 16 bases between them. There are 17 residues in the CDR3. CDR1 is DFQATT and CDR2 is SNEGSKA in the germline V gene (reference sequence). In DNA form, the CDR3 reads TGCAGTGCTAGAGCTAGACGTCTTTCCAGCTCCTACAATGAGCAGTTCTTC. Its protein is CSARARRLSSSYNEQFF.

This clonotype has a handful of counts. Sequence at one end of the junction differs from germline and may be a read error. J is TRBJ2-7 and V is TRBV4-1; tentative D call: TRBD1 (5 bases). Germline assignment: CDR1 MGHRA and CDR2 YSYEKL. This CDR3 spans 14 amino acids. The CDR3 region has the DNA TGCGCCAGCAGTCAAGGGGCGGATACCTACGAGCAGTACTTC. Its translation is CASSQGADTYEQYF.

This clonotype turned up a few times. The CDR3 protein is CSAQGVSRADTQYF. Here the CDR3 DNA reads TGCAGTGCCCAAGGGGTCTCGAGGGCAGATACGCAGTATTTT. The chain carries TRBV20-1 and TRBJ2-3; D assignment may be TRBD1 or TRBD2 (5 bases each). Germline-derived CDR1 and CDR2 are DFQATT and SNEGSKA (reference sequence). Trimming took 6 bases from V and 4 from J, leaving 17 bases between them. This CDR3 spans 14 amino acids.

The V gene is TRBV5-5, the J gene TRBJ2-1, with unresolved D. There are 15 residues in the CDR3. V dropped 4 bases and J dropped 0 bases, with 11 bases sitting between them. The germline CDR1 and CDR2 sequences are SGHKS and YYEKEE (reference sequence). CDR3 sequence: CASSAVLSSYNEQFF. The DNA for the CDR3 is TGTGCCAGCAGCGCCGTATTGAGCTCCTACAATGAGCAGTTCTTC.

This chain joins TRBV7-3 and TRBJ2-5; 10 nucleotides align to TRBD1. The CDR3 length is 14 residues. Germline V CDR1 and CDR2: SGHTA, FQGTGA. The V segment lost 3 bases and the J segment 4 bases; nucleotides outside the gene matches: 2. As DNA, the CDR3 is TGTGCCAGCAGCTTTGGGGACAGGGGAGAGACCCAGTACTTC. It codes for CASSFGDRGETQYF.

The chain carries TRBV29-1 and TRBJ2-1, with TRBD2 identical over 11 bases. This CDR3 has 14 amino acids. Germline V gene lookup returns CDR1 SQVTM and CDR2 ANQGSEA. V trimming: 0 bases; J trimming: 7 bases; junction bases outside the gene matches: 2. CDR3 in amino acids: CSVEELAGANEQFF. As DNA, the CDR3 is TGCAGCGTTGAAGAACTAGCGGGAGCGAATGAGCAGTTCTTC.

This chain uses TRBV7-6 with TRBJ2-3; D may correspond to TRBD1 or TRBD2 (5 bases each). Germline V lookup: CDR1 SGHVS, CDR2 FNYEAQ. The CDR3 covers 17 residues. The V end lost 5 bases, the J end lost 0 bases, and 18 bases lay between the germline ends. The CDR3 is CASSPASPGPSTDTQYF. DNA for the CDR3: TGTGCCAGCAGCCCCGCTTCCCCGGGACCAAGCACAGATACGCAGTATTTT.